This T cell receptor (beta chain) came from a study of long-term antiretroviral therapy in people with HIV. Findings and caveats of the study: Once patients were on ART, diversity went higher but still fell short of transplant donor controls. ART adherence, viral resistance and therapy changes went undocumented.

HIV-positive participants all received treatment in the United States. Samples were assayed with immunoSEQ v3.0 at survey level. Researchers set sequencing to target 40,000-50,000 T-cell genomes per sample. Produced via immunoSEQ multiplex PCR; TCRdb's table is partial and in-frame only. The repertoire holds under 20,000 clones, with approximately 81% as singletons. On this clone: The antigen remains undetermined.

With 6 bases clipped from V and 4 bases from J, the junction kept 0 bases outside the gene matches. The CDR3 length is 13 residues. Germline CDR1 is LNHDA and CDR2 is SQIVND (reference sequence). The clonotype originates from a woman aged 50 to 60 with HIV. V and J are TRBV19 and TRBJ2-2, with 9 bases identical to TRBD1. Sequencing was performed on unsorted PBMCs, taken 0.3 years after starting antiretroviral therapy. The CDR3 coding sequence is TGTGCCAGTAGGGACAGGGGCACCGGGGAGCTGTTTTTT. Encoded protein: CASRDRGTGELFF.